Reported below is one T cell receptor beta chain. The germline V gene has CDR1 ENHRY and CDR2 SYGVKD. This CDR3 region has 15 residues. Unmatched junction bases numbered 5, after V lost 0 bases and J lost 6 bases. The PCR used 60 Vbeta and 13 Jbeta primers. Only in-frame clones appear in the TCRdb table, and some are missing; sequencing was by immunoSEQ multiplex PCR. This sample's clone table lists approximately 120,000 clones. These data come from a study of cytomegalovirus exposure and HLA in healthy donors. The origin of this receptor is a man younger than 40 in good health and CMV-seronegative. Sequenced sample: PBMCs. V and J are TRBV10-3 and TRBJ2-1; TRBD1 aligns across 7 bases. The CDR3 DNA reads TGTGCCATCAGTGAGTCGTCGACAGGGAGCAATGAGCAGTTCTTC. Protein product: CAISESSTGSNEQFF.